Included here is one TCR beta chain sequence, with context. The sample is drawn from a study of blood T cell repertoires in COVID-19. Study overall: Donors in the United States, Italy and Spain gave samples during acute or convalescent COVID-19. PBMCs, B-cell-depleted T cells, or T cells provided the cDNA or gDNA that made up the material.

This CDR3 region has 14 residues. Germline V gene sequence: CDR1 SGHDN, CDR2 FVKESK. V gave up 4 bases and J gave up 4 bases, with 13 bases separating them. In the study's own analysis: Quantification of nucleated cells was approximated via reference gene primer amplification. The method was immunoSEQ multiplex PCR; TCRdb's version includes in-frame clones alone and lacks a portion of them. V and J calls and clone size come straight from that table; D and trimming were deduced from the DNA. Of about 41,000 clones in the sample, 81% were seen once. The receptor was isolated from a man between 40 and 49 years old with active or convalescent COVID-19. This chain links TRBV14 with TRBJ1-1; perhaps TRBD1 as D (5 bases). What was sequenced was peripheral blood. The CDR3, as DNA: TGTGCCAGCAGCCCGAGGCCGGGGGGCACTGAAGCTTTCTTT. Translation gives CASSPRPGGTEAFF.